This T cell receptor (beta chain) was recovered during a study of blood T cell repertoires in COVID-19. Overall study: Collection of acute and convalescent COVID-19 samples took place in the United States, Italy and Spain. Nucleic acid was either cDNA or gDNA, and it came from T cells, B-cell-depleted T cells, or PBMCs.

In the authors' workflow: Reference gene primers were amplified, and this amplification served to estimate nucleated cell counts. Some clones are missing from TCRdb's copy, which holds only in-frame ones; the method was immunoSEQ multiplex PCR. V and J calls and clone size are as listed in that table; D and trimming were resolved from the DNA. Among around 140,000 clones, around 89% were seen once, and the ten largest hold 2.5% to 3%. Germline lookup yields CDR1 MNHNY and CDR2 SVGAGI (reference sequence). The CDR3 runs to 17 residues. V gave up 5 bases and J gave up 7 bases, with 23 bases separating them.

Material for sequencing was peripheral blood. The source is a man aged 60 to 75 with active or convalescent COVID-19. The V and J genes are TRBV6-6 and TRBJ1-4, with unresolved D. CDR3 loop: CASSLLGRSAEREKLFF. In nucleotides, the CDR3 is TGTGCCAGCAGTCTGTTAGGGAGATCGGCGGAACGTGAAAAACTGTTTTTT.